These 24 T cell receptor beta chains were sequenced from one sample in a study of blood T cell repertoires in COVID-19. Profiling relied on immunoSEQ multiplex PCR, and the TCRdb table lists in-frame clones only, not all of them. The sample has roughly 250,000 clones; 87% are singletons. The material sequenced was PBMCs or T cells enriched from blood (not recorded which). The source is a woman aged 25 to 45 with acute COVID-19.

The rearrangement uses TRBV30 and TRBJ1-2, with D hard to call. Trimming removed 2 bases from V and 8 bases from J, with 12 bases in between. The germline V gene has CDR1 GTSNPN and CDR2 SVGIG (reference sequence). The CDR3 totals 12 residues. CDR3 amino acids: CAWSPGNDGYTF. The CDR3 DNA follows: TGTGCCTGGAGTCCGGGGAATGACGGCTACACCTTC.

The chain carries TRBV5-4 and TRBJ1-4; 8 bases map to TRBD1. This CDR3 is 15 amino acids long. With V trimmed by 0 bases and J by 8 bases, 6 bases remained unmatched. Germline assignment: CDR1 SGHNT and CDR2 YYREEE (reference sequence). The CDR3 here is CASSLGLGTGEKLFF. The CDR3 DNA reads as TGTGCCAGCAGCTTGGGTTTGGGGACAGGAGAAAAACTGTTTTTT.

This chain connects TRBV19 to TRBJ1-1; D is possibly TRBD1 (5 bases). In germline, CDR1 is LNHDA, CDR2 SQIVND (reference sequence). This CDR3 contains 16 residues. V was cut by 3 bases and J by 1 base, with 15 bases left in between. The CDR3 is CASSMGRGRRNTEAFF. DNA for the CDR3: TGTGCCAGTAGTATGGGTAGGGGTCGGCGGAACACTGAAGCTTTCTTT.

The chain combines TRBV6-5 with TRBJ1-1, with D maybe TRBD1 (6 bases). The V gene's germline CDR1 is MNHEY and CDR2 SVGAGI. This CDR3 has 14 residues. Trimming cost V 6 bases and J 1 base, with 12 bases left between them. This CDR3 is CASSVQGWNTEAFF. The CDR3 bases are TGTGCCAGCAGCGTACAGGGTTGGAACACTGAAGCTTTCTTT.

The CDR3 nucleotides are TGCGCCAGCAGCTTGGCGATTACTGCGGGGGAGCAGTACTTC. This translates into CASSLAITAGEQYF. The chain joins TRBV5-1 to TRBJ2-7, with D maybe TRBD2 (6 bases). The CDR3 totals 14 residues. Germline-derived CDR1 and CDR2 are SGHRS and YFSETQ. Trimming cost V 0 bases and J 7 bases, with 14 bases left between them.

The chain couples TRBV5-6 to TRBJ2-5, with D possibly TRBD1 on 5 matching bases. Trimming shortened V by 2 bases and J by 3 bases, and 11 bases separated the two germline ends. Germline lookup yields CDR1 SGHDT and CDR2 YYEEEE. This CDR3 spans 14 amino acids. CDR3 loop: CASSFQGSEETQYF. DNA of the CDR3: TGTGCCAGCAGCTTCCAGGGATCGGAAGAGACCCAGTACTTC.

J is TRBJ2-1 and V is TRBV7-8; 8 nucleotides line up with TRBD2. The ends lost 5 bases at V and 9 bases at J; junction bases unmatched: 9. Germline CDR1 SGHVS, CDR2 FQNEAQ. This CDR3 has 14 residues. CDR3 in amino acids: CASSTGLARVEQFF. CDR3 DNA sequence: TGTGCCAGCAGCACTGGACTAGCTCGAGTTGAGCAGTTCTTC.

This chain joins TRBV12-3 or TRBV12-4 and TRBJ1-1; TRBD1 might be the D (6 bases). This CDR3 is 13 amino acids long. Trimming removed 6 bases from V and 8 bases from J, with 16 bases in between. The DNA for the CDR3 is TGTGCCAGCAGGTTTAGGGGGTCATCGGAAGCTTTCTTT. This translates into CASRFRGSSEAFF.

The chain is built from TRBV12-5 and TRBJ1-2; D remains unclear. V gave up 3 bases and J gave up 5 bases, with 16 bases separating them. This CDR3 comprises 15 residues. Germline-derived CDR1 and CDR2 are LGHNT and FRNRAP. CDR3 in amino acids: CASGLPTPTPYGYTF. The CDR3 nucleotides read TGTGCTAGTGGTTTACCGACACCTACCCCTTATGGCTACACCTTC.

The chain links TRBV10-2 to TRBJ1-2; D possibly corresponds to TRBD1 (6 bases). The germline V gene encodes CDR1 WSHSY and CDR2 SAAADI. V lost 0 bases, J lost 8 bases, and 10 bases lay in between. The CDR3 runs 13 residues. The CDR3 is CASSESRGSGYTF. The CDR3 nucleotides are TGCGCCAGCAGTGAGTCGAGGGGGTCCGGCTACACCTTC.

This clone was observed a few times. This chain joins TRBV19 and TRBJ2-2; D may be TRBD1 (6 bases). Trimming pared 4 bases from V and 5 bases from J, leaving 8 bases between. The CDR3 has 13 residues. Germline lookup yields CDR1 LNHDA and CDR2 SQIVND (reference sequence). The CDR3 reads CASSTGETGELFF. In DNA, the CDR3 is TGTGCCAGTAGTACAGGGGAGACCGGGGAGCTGTTTTTT.

The J gene is TRBJ1-2, the V gene TRBV11-2; no definite D call. Germline-derived CDR1 and CDR2 are SGHAT and FQNNGV. V lost 5 bases and J lost 2, with 15 bases in between. The CDR3 covers 15 residues. The CDR3 region is CASSLEATPNYGYTF. Here the CDR3 DNA reads TGTGCCAGCAGCCTCGAAGCGACTCCCAACTATGGCTACACCTTC.

The chain carries TRBV3-1 (or the pseudogene TRBV3-2) and TRBJ2-5; D gene unclear. This CDR3 is built from 18 residues. Germline-derived CDR1 and CDR2 are LGHDT and YNNKEL (reference sequence). V gave up 1 base and J gave up 1 base, with 19 bases separating them. In DNA form, the CDR3 reads TGTGCCAGCAGCCAAGGATGGCAGTTTCTTTCAACCCAAGAGACCCAGTACTTC. Translated: CASSQGWQFLSTQETQYF.

Only one count was recorded for this clone. The chain has TRBV27 and TRBJ1-2, with D perhaps matching TRBD1 (6 bases). The CDR3 length is 17 residues. V lost 4 bases and J 2 bases, leaving 20 bases between the germline ends. CDR1 and CDR2 (germline): MNHEY, SMNVEV (reference sequence). CDR3 nucleotides: TGTGCCAGCAGTTCATCGGGGGGGACAAGAAAAAACTATGGCTACACCTTC. Translated: CASSSSGGTRKNYGYTF.

The rearrangement uses TRBV10-2 and TRBJ2-5; 8 bases fit TRBD2. The CDR3 totals 17 residues. V trimming: 2 bases; J trimming: 5 bases; junction bases outside the gene matches: 13. The germline gives CDR1 WSHSY, CDR2 SAAADI. DNA for the CDR3: TGCGCCAGCAGTGAGGGTGGCGTAGCGGGGCGGGGGGAGACCCAGTACTTC. This encodes CASSEGGVAGRGETQYF.

The chain couples TRBV7-2 to TRBJ1-1; maybe TRBD1 (6 bases). The CDR3 spans 17 residues. The germline V and J ends were trimmed by 0 bases and 0 bases, with 14 bases remaining between them. Looked up from germline, CDR1 is SGHTA and CDR2 is FQGNSA. This CDR3 is CASSLAKQGWVNTEAFF. The DNA for the CDR3 is TGTGCCAGCAGCTTAGCTAAACAGGGATGGGTGAACACTGAAGCTTTCTTT.

The gene calls are TRBV4-3 and TRBJ1-1; D is perhaps TRBD1 (6 bases). The CDR3 is made up of 14 amino acids. Germline V gene sequence: CDR1 LGHNA, CDR2 YSLEER. The V end lost 2 bases, the J end lost 5 bases, and 12 bases lay between the germline ends. As DNA, the CDR3 is TGCGCCAGCAGCCAACCCGGGACACTAACTGAAGCTTTCTTT. Its translation is CASSQPGTLTEAFF.

The rearrangement links TRBV6-5 to TRBJ1-6; 8 bases align to TRBD1. The V segment lost 4 bases and the J segment 10 bases; nucleotides outside the gene matches: 9. The germline V gene encodes CDR1 MNHEY and CDR2 SVGAGI. This CDR3 has 15 residues. Here the CDR3 reads CASSSGQGILSPLHF. The CDR3 region has the DNA TGTGCCAGCAGTTCTGGACAGGGTATACTCTCACCCCTCCACTTT.

The V call is TRBV4-3, the J call TRBJ1-3; D is unclear. The V gene's germline CDR1 is LGHNA and CDR2 YSLEER. V was shortened by 0 bases and J by 2 bases, with 11 bases between the two germline ends. The CDR3 extends over 16 amino acids. The CDR3 reads CASSQDRGRTGNTIYF. CDR3 in DNA: TGCGCCAGCAGCCAAGATAGAGGGAGGACTGGAAACACCATATATTTT.

V is TRBV15 and J is TRBJ1-5; D gene ambiguous. V was trimmed by 3 bases and J by 7 bases, leaving 10 bases between them. The CDR3 is 13 residues long. Germline V lookup: CDR1 LNHNV, CDR2 YYDKDF (reference sequence). The CDR3 sequence: CATSSLTRQPQHF. The CDR3, as DNA: TGTGCCACCAGCAGCCTGACAAGGCAGCCCCAGCATTTT.

The rearrangement uses TRBV4-1 and TRBJ2-7; TRBD1 is a possible D gene (6 bases). Germline assignment: CDR1 MGHRA and CDR2 YSYEKL. The CDR3 consists of 16 residues. V was clipped by 1 base and J by 2 bases, with 15 bases between them. The CDR3 coding sequence is TGCGCCAGCAGCCAAGTATGGGACACGGAGACCTACGAGCAGTACTTC. This sequence encodes CASSQVWDTETYEQYF.

The J gene is TRBJ2-3, the V gene TRBV27; weak D call: TRBD2 (5 bases). This CDR3 is 12 amino acids long. Trimming stripped 3 bases from V and 6 bases from J, with 7 bases between. Germline V lookup: CDR1 MNHEY, CDR2 SMNVEV (reference sequence). Written as DNA, the CDR3 is TGTGCCAGCAGTTTCCGCGGGGATACGCAGTATTTT. It is translated as CASSFRGDTQYF.

This clone was recorded a few times. The chain is built from TRBV6-2 or TRBV6-3 and TRBJ2-2; tentative D call: TRBD1 (5 bases). CDR3 length equals 14 residues. Between the trimmed V and J ends, which lost 3 bases and 1 base, there was a span of 6 bases. CDR1 and CDR2 (germline): MNHEY, SVGEGT. CDR3 protein: CASSYRGNTGELFF. CDR3 DNA: TGTGCCAGCAGTTATAGGGGGAACACCGGGGAGCTGTTTTTT.

The chain combines TRBV5-6 with TRBJ1-3, with D tentatively TRBD1 (5 bases). The CDR3 loop spans 16 amino acids. The germline gives CDR1 SGHDT, CDR2 YYEEEE. V gave up 4 bases and J gave up 0 bases, with 14 bases separating them. CDR3 DNA sequence: TGTGCCAGCAGCCAGCCCGACAGCGCCTCTGGAAACACCATATATTTT. It codes for CASSQPDSASGNTIYF.